The next 5 T cell receptor beta chains were all read from a single sample in a study of cytomegalovirus exposure and HLA in healthy donors (dated by TCRdb to about 2017). Libraries were made using the immunoSEQ multiplex PCR assay. The multiplex PCR relied on a mix of 60 forward primers for TCR Vbeta segments and 13 reverse primers for TCR Jbeta segments. TCRdb carries this immuneACCESS record with in-frame sequences only. Its versions omit some clonotypes, under half of them owing to an unresolved V gene in the studies checked, with the rest unexplained. Within this sample are tens of thousands of clones, with 82% of them counted one time only. The ten largest clones take up approximately 2.8% of the sample. The specimen was PBMCs. All receptors come from a woman between 18 and 29 years old in good health and CMV-seronegative.

The V gene is TRBV5-1, the J gene TRBJ2-1; 8 bases agree with TRBD2. The CDR3 covers 15 residues. Per germline, CDR1 SGHRS and CDR2 YFSETQ. V shed 5 bases, J shed 4 bases, and the junction held 8 bases outside the gene matches. The CDR3 DNA reads as TGCGCCAGCAGTCAACTAGCGGTCGAATACAATGAGCAGTTCTTC. It encodes CASSQLAVEYNEQFF.

In this sample, this clone is medium-sized (0.01 to 0.1%). V usage is TRBV19 and J usage is TRBJ2-7; TRBD2 matches at 13 bases. The V gene end was trimmed by 4 bases and the J gene end by 5 bases; junction bases not matched to a gene: 5. Germline loops: CDR1 LNHDA, CDR2 SQIVND (reference sequence). The CDR3 sequence is 15 residues long. CDR3 protein: CASSRTSGSLDEQYF. CDR3 in DNA: TGTGCCAGTAGTAGGACTAGCGGGAGTTTGGACGAGCAGTACTTC.

This rearrangement joins TRBV30 to TRBJ2-5; 9 nucleotides match TRBD1. CDR1 is GTSNPN, CDR2 SVGIG, per germline (reference sequence). This CDR3 spans 16 amino acids. V shed 2 bases, J shed 5 bases, and the junction held 12 bases outside the gene matches. The CDR3 bases are TGTGCCTGGAGTTCTCATCCGGGACAGGGAGGGGAGACCCAGTACTTC. Its translation is CAWSSHPGQGGETQYF.

This clone was seen a handful of times. The rearrangement links TRBV28 to TRBJ1-1, with TRBD1 as a possible D gene (5 bases). Germline V gene sequence: CDR1 MDHEN, CDR2 SYDVKM. The CDR3 has 14 amino acids. Trimming took 5 bases from V and 10 from J, leaving 20 bases between them. The CDR3 DNA follows: TGTGCCAGCAGTCCCGGGGGGGACGGCGCTCGAGCTTTCTTT. Protein product: CASSPGGDGARAFF.

V and J are TRBV12-5 and TRBJ1-1, with D maybe TRBD1 (6 bases). The CDR3 is made up of 16 amino acids. Germline V gene data show CDR1 as LGHNT and CDR2 as FRNRAP. Trimming took off 0 bases at V and 4 bases at J, with 15 bases between the two ends. Here the CDR3 reads CASGLVPRGGTTEAFF. In nucleotides, the CDR3 is TGTGCTAGTGGTTTGGTACCCAGGGGAGGGACCACTGAAGCTTTCTTT. Full variable domain (outside the CDR3, taken from reference TRBV12-5 and TRBJ1-1): DARVTQTPRHKVTEMGQEVTMRCQPILGHNTVFWYRQTMMQGLELLAYFRNRAPLDDSGMPKDRFSAEMPDATLATLKIQPSEPRDSAVYFCASGLVPRGGTTEAFFGQGTRLTVV.